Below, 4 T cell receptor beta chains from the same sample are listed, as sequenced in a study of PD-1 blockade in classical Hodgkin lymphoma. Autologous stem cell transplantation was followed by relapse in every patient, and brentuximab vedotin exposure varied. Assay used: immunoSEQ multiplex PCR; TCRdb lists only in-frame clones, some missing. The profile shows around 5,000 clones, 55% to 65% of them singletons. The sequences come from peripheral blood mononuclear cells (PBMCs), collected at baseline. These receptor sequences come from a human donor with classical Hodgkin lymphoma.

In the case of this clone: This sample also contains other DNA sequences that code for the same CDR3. The CDR3 protein is CSGGAGGAGYEQYF. CDR3 in DNA: TGCAGCGGGGGGGCCGGGGGGGCTGGTTACGAGCAGTACTTC. The chain links TRBV29-1 to TRBJ2-7; 8 bases agree with TRBD2. The V and J ends lost 7 bases and 4 bases, in that order; junction bases with no gene match: 12. The germline CDR1 and CDR2 sequences are SQVTM and ANQGSEA. The CDR3 is made up of 14 amino acids.

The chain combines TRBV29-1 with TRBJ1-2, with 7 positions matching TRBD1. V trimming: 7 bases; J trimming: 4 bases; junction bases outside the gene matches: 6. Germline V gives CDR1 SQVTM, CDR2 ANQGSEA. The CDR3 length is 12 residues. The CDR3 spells CSARDSRYGYTF. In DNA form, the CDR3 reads TGCAGCGCACGGGACAGTCGCTATGGCTACACCTTC.

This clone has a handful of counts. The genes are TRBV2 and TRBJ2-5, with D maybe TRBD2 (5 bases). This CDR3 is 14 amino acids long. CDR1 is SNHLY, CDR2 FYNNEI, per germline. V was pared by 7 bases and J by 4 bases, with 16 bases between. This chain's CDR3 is CASKPRGPGETQYF. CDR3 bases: TGTGCCAGCAAACCGAGAGGGCCAGGAGAGACCCAGTACTTC.

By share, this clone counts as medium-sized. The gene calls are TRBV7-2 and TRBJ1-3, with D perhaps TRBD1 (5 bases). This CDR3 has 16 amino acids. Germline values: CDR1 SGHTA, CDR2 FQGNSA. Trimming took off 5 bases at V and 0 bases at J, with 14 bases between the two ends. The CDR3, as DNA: TGTGCCAGCAGCCTGACGGGGGGGAACTCTGGAAACACCATATATTTT. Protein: CASSLTGGNSGNTIYF.